What follows describes a single T cell receptor beta chain. With 60 Vbeta and 13 Jbeta primers, the PCR was carried out. Some clones are missing from TCRdb's copy, which holds only in-frame ones; the method was immunoSEQ multiplex PCR. Found here are 98,000 or so clones, roughly 76% of them singletons; the top ten hold approximately 2%. This entry is derived from a study of cytomegalovirus exposure and HLA in healthy donors. The donors were healthy bone marrow donors. Trimming cost V 5 bases and J 4 bases, with 15 bases left between them. Germline lookup yields CDR1 LNHDA and CDR2 SQIVND (reference sequence). The CDR3 runs to 15 residues.

This rearrangement joins TRBV19 to TRBJ1-5; no reliable D call. This receptor was taken from a man in his forties in good health and CMV-seronegative. Input material: PBMCs. The CDR3 is CASSLGRGRNQPQHF. The CDR3 coding sequence is TGTGCCAGTAGTCTAGGGAGAGGGCGGAATCAGCCCCAGCATTTT.